Below are 17 T cell receptor beta chains sequenced from a single sample in a study of shared clonotypes between healthy human individuals. The repertoire was sequenced with immunoSEQ multiplex PCR; TCRdb's copy has only in-frame clones and lacks some. The data show about 500,000 clones, with roughly three quarters seen just once and around 12% held by the top ten. The sequencing input was PBMCs. The source is a woman in her thirties or forties in good health. Some clones in this sample may be carry-over from other donors' samples.

The rearrangement joins TRBV29-1 to TRBJ2-7; D is perhaps TRBD1 (6 bases). The CDR3 length is 13 residues. The germline V and J ends were trimmed by 1 base and 2 bases, with 9 bases remaining between them. Germline assignment: CDR1 SQVTM and CDR2 ANQGSEA. The CDR3 loop is CSVEVTGPYEQYF. CDR3 nucleotide sequence: TGCAGCGTTGAAGTGACAGGCCCCTACGAGCAGTACTTC.

This clone was counted a single time. The chain couples TRBV2 to TRBJ1-4; TRBD1 matches 10 bases. After removal of 5 bases from V and 5 bases from J, the junction contained 2 bases not matched to a gene. The CDR3 is made up of 14 amino acids. Germline values: CDR1 SNHLY, CDR2 FYNNEI. DNA for the CDR3: TGTGCCAGCAGTCGGGACAGGGGAAATGAAAAACTGTTTTTT. This translates into CASSRDRGNEKLFF.

V is TRBV5-1 and J is TRBJ1-4; D remains unclear. From germline, CDR1 is SGHRS and CDR2 YFSETQ. The CDR3 has 13 residues. V lost 0 bases and J lost 13, with 13 bases in between. The CDR3 region has the DNA TGCGCCAGCAGCTTGGCCGGGTCTGTGGGACTGTTTTTT. This encodes CASSLAGSVGLFF.

The chain links TRBV2 to TRBJ1-2, with D possibly matching TRBD1 (5 bases). The CDR3 length is 13 residues. The germline V and J ends were trimmed by 7 bases and 7 bases, with 16 bases remaining between them. Germline loops: CDR1 SNHLY, CDR2 FYNNEI. The CDR3 nucleotides read TGTGCCAGCACCCGGGGCGGCTGGAGTGGCTACACCTTC. As protein: CASTRGGWSGYTF.

In regard to this clone: This sequence is one base from a far larger clone and is likely a read error. The genes are TRBV29-1 and TRBJ2-7, with 9 bases matching TRBD1. The CDR3 sequence is 15 residues long. Germline-derived CDR1 and CDR2 are SQVTM and ANQGSEA. Trimming cost V 4 bases and J 3 bases; bases outside gene matches: 10. The CDR3 DNA reads as TGCAGCGTTGGGGGGGAAGGGACAGGGCTCTACGAGCAGTACTTC. Its protein product is CSVGGEGTGLYEQYF.

This chain joins TRBV7-9 and TRBJ2-5; D may be TRBD1 (6 bases). This CDR3 is 14 amino acids long. V lost 5 bases and J 0 bases, leaving 10 bases between the germline ends. Germline V gene sequence: CDR1 SEHNR, CDR2 FQNEAQ (reference sequence). This CDR3 is CASSPWTDQETQYF. The DNA of the CDR3 is TGTGCCAGCAGCCCCTGGACAGACCAAGAGACCCAGTACTTC.

The V and J genes are TRBV5-1 and TRBJ2-1, with 8 positions matching TRBD2. Germline V CDR1 and CDR2: SGHRS, YFSETQ. The CDR3 runs to 18 residues. The trim removed 3 bases at V and 4 bases at J, leaving 15 bases unmatched. Here the CDR3 DNA reads TGCGCCAGCAGCTCTTTAGCGGGATTGAATATGGAATACAATGAGCAGTTCTTC. Its translation is CASSSLAGLNMEYNEQFF.

This clone was detected only a few times. The chain couples TRBV7-9 to TRBJ2-7; D is unresolved. The CDR3 is made up of 12 amino acids. Trimming shortened V by 5 bases and J by 4 bases, and 9 bases separated the two germline ends. The V gene's germline CDR1 is SEHNR and CDR2 FQNEAQ (reference sequence). The CDR3 region has the DNA TGTGCCAGCAGCCGGCCCCCGTACGAGCAGTACTTC. Translation gives CASSRPPYEQYF.

The CDR3 DNA is TGTGCCAGCAGTCTCGGGACACTTGGGCAGCTGTTTTTT. It specifies CASSLGTLGQLFF. The J gene is TRBJ2-2, the V gene TRBV7-8; TRBD1 might be the D (6 bases). Trimming removed 6 bases from V and 12 bases from J, with 17 bases in between. CDR3 length: 13 residues. The V gene's germline CDR1 is SGHVS and CDR2 FQNEAQ.

This rearrangement joins TRBV10-2 to TRBJ2-1, with D hard to call. V shed 6 bases and J shed 8 bases, with 11 bases lying between them. Germline CDR1 is WSHSY and CDR2 is SAAADI. CDR3 length equals 12 residues. The CDR3 loop reads CASRGPRHEQFF. CDR3 DNA: TGCGCCAGCAGGGGTCCCCGGCATGAGCAGTTCTTC.

The J gene is TRBJ2-7, the V gene TRBV28; D ambiguous. The CDR3 sequence is 15 residues long. V lost 2 bases and J lost 2, with 13 bases in between. Germline-derived CDR1 and CDR2 are MDHEN and SYDVKM. Here the CDR3 DNA reads TGTGCCAGCAGTTTACACGGACGGCCCGCCTACGAGCAGTACTTC. It specifies CASSLHGRPAYEQYF.

This clone has a handful of counts. The V call is TRBV7-9, the J call TRBJ1-4; tentative D call: TRBD1 (5 bases). Trimming removed 6 bases at V and 8 bases at J, with 10 bases between. CDR1 and CDR2 from the germline V gene are SEHNR and FQNEAQ (reference sequence). The CDR3 covers 12 residues. In DNA, the CDR3 is TGTGCCAGCAGTCCCCAGGGAGAAAAACTGTTTTTT. Translation gives CASSPQGEKLFF.

This chain uses TRBV7-9 with TRBJ1-5; D is unclear. V shed 0 bases and J shed 0 bases, with 6 bases lying between them. The CDR3 is made up of 15 amino acids. CDR1 is SEHNR and CDR2 is FQNEAQ in the germline V gene (reference sequence). CDR3 amino acids: CASSLAGHSNQPQHF. The CDR3 DNA sequence: TGTGCCAGCAGCTTAGCAGGGCATAGCAATCAGCCCCAGCATTTT. Combining the CDR3 with reference TRBV7-9 and TRBJ1-5 gives the whole variable domain DTGVSQNPRHKITKRGQNVTFRCDPISEHNRLYWYRQTLGQGPEFLTYFQNEAQLEKSRLLSDRFSAERPKGSFSTLEIQRTEQGDSAMYLCASSLAGHSNQPQHFGDGTRLSIL.

For this clone: With only one base between it and a far larger clone, this is likely a read error. V gene TRBV2 combines with J gene TRBJ1-1, with D tentatively TRBD1 (6 bases). Germline V gives CDR1 SNHLY, CDR2 FYNNEI. Between the trimmed V and J ends, which lost 5 bases and 3 bases, there was a span of 13 bases. The CDR3 covers 14 residues. Written as DNA, the CDR3 is TGTGCCAGCAGTTTCGGGACACAGGACACTGAAGCTTTCTTT. It specifies CASSFGTQDTEAFF.

This sequence joins TRBV6-4 and TRBJ1-1, with 7 bases lining up with TRBD1. The trim removed 2 bases at V and 11 bases at J, leaving 5 bases unmatched. Germline V gene sequence: CDR1 MRHNA, CDR2 SNTAGT. This CDR3 has 12 amino acids. DNA for the CDR3: TGTGCCAGCAGTGACCGGACAGGCGTCGCTTTCTTT. It codes for CASSDRTGVAFF.

This rearrangement joins TRBV4-1 to TRBJ2-5; 10 nucleotides line up with TRBD1. This CDR3 is built from 16 residues. Germline V gives CDR1 MGHRA, CDR2 YSYEKL. Trimming took 4 bases from V and 7 from J; bases not matched to a gene: 12. The CDR3 is CASSRDPGQGLGTQYF. In DNA, the CDR3 is TGCGCCAGCAGCCGGGATCCGGGACAGGGGTTGGGGACCCAGTACTTC.

This clone was recorded only once. The chain combines TRBV5-4 with TRBJ2-3, with D maybe TRBD2 (5 bases). V shed 3 bases and J shed 0 bases, with 11 bases lying between them. The CDR3 has 15 residues. Germline CDR1 and CDR2: SGHNT and YYREEE (reference sequence). The CDR3 sequence is CASSSRRASTDTQYF. In nucleotides, the CDR3 is TGTGCCAGCAGCTCGAGGCGGGCTAGCACAGATACGCAGTATTTT.